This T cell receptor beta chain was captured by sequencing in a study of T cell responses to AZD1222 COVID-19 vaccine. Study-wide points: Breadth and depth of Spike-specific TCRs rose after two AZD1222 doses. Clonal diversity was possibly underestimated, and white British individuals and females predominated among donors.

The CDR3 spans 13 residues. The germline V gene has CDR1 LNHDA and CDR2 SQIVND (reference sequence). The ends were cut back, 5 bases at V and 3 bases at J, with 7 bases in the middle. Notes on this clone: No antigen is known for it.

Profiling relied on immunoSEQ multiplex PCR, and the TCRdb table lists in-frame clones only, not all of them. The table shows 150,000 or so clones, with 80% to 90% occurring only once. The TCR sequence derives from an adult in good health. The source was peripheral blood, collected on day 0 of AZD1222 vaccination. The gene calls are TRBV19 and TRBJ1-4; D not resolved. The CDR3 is CASSLSANEKLFF. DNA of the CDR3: TGTGCCAGTAGTCTTAGCGCTAATGAAAAACTGTTTTTT. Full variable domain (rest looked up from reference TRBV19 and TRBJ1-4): DGGITQSPKYLFRKEGQNVTLSCEQNLNHDAMYWYRQDPGQGLRLIYYSQIVNDFQKGDIAEGYSVSREKKESFPLTVTSAQKNPTAFYLCASSLSANEKLFFGSGTQLSVL.